These T cell receptor beta chains were read from a single sample in a study of radiotherapy plus CTLA-4 blockade in lung cancer. Generated by immunoSEQ multiplex PCR, the TCRdb table keeps only in-frame clones and is missing some. In the table there are tens of thousands of clones, about 74% of which are singletons. The sample consisted of peripheral blood, taken from a patient treated with radiotherapy plus ipilimumab. All receptors come from a human donor with non-small cell lung cancer whose response to radiotherapy plus ipilimumab could not be evaluated. Both conserved end residues are part of each CDR3. The D gene is left open where the match is weak. Only some rows state a clone size, as once, few, many or a class for expanded clones.

j_gene | v_gene | d_gene | abundance | CDR3nt | CDR3aa
TRBJ1-6 | TRBV6-5 | TRBD1 | - | TGTGCCAGCAGTTACGGACAGGGGGGGTCACCCCTCCACTTT | CASSYGQGGSPLHF
TRBJ1-1 | TRBV5-8 | - | - | TGTGCCAGCAGCGCGCAGGGAGGGAACACTGAAGCTTTCTTT | CASSAQGGNTEAFF
TRBJ1-1 | TRBV16 | - | - | TGTGCCAGCAGCCAATCGAGGGGGGGGTACACTGAAGCTTTCTTT | CASSQSRGGYTEAFF
TRBJ2-7 | TRBV28 | TRBD2 | few | TGTGCCAGCAGATCTGGGTCCGGGAGGGCCGACGAGCAGTACTTC | CASRSGSGRADEQYF
TRBJ2-3 | TRBV5-1 | - | - | TGCGCCAGCAGCTTCGGCCGGGGGGGACAGCAGACAGATACGCAGTATTTT | CASSFGRGGQQTDTQYF
TRBJ1-2 | TRBV28 | - | - | TGTGCCAGCAGTCCACAGGAATCTTTCTATGGCTACACCTTC | CASSPQESFYGYTF
TRBJ2-7 | TRBV6-1 | TRBD2 | - | TGTGCCAGCTGGACTAGCGGGAGATACGAGCAGTACTTC | CASWTSGRYEQYF
TRBJ1-5 | TRBV27 | - | - | TGTGCCAGCAGTATCGGGCGTACAGGGAGAAGGGAGCCCCAGCATTTT | CASSIGRTGRREPQHF
TRBJ2-1 | TRBV6-4 | TRBD1 | - | TGTGCCAGCAGTGACTGGGACAGGGGCTTTCATGAGCAGTTCTTC | CASSDWDRGFHEQFF
TRBJ1-3 | TRBV11-2 | TRBD1 | once | TGTGCCAGCAGTTTTTACGCACAGGGGTACGGAAACACCATATATTTT | CASSFYAQGYGNTIYF
TRBJ2-3 | TRBV6-6 | TRBD1 | - | TGTGCCAGCAGCGCTACCGGGACAGGCTCCACAGATACGCAGTATTTT | CASSATGTGSTDTQYF
TRBJ1-1 | TRBV5-1 | - | - | TGCGCCAGCAGTTTTGACAGAGGGAACACTGAAGCTTTCTTT | CASSFDRGNTEAFF
TRBJ2-7 | TRBV5-1 | - | - | TGCGCCAGCAGCTTGGCGGGCGGGATAAGCTCCTACGAGCAGTACTTC | CASSLAGGISSYEQYF
TRBJ2-2 | TRBV10-1 | TRBD2 | - | TGCGCCAGCAGAGCTGGTGATAGCGGGGGAAACACCGGGGAGCTGTTTTTT | CASRAGDSGGNTGELFF
TRBJ1-1 | TRBV10-3 | - | few | TGTGCCATCAGTGAGTCGATAACAGACATGAACACTGAAGCTTTCTTT | CAISESITDMNTEAFF
TRBJ2-2 | TRBV29-1 | - | - | TGCAGCGTTGTAGGACAACCCACCGGGGAGCTGTTTTTT | CSVVGQPTGELFF
TRBJ1-5 | TRBV6-4 | TRBD1 | - | TGTGCCAGCAGTGCCGGGACAGTGGGGCAGCCCCAGCATTTT | CASSAGTVGQPQHF
TRBJ2-5 | TRBV7-6 | - | - | TGTGCCAGCAGCCCTGAAACCAGGGCGCAGACCCAGTACTTC | CASSPETRAQTQYF